One and the same sample provided the 14 T cell receptor beta chains below, sequenced in a study of T-cell memory formation after mild COVID-19. TCRdb called the 5' RACE reads again in MiXCR, with one record for every CDR3 protein. This table holds about 360,000 distinct CDR3 sequences, approximately 13% found once. Sequenced material: PBMCs or a T cell subset sorted from them (not recorded which). The origin of the receptors is a young man who had mild COVID-19 (a few samples of this study predate the infection). Cell type and time point are not known.

The rearrangement uses TRBV12-3 or TRBV12-4 and TRBJ2-5; 8 bases align to TRBD1. The CDR3 is 13 residues long. The V and J ends lost 7 bases and 5 bases, in that order; junction bases with no gene match: 6. As DNA, the CDR3 is TGTGCCAGCACGACAGGGGATTGGGAGACCCAGTACTTC. The encoded protein is CASTTGDWETQYF.

This clonotype showed up just a few times. The gene calls are TRBV10-3 and TRBJ2-5, with 10 bases matching TRBD2. Trimming cost V 4 bases and J 9 bases; bases outside gene matches: 14. The CDR3 runs to 16 residues. Germline V gene data show CDR1 as ENHRY and CDR2 as SYGVKD. The CDR3 loop is CAISGASGGPTPAQYF. As DNA, the CDR3 is TGTGCCATCAGTGGAGCTAGCGGGGGCCCCACGCCGGCCCAGTACTTC.

V gene TRBV9 combines with J gene TRBJ2-3; TRBD1 matches 7 bases. The CDR3 has 15 amino acids. From germline, CDR1 is SGDLS and CDR2 YYNGEE. V was clipped by 3 bases and J by 1 base; unmatched bases: 5. CDR3 DNA sequence: TGTGCCAGCAGCGCCCGACAGGGAGGCACAGATACGCAGTATTTT. It codes for CASSARQGGTDTQYF.

This clonotype was detected only a few times. DNA of the CDR3: TGCAGTGCTGACCCCGGGACTAGCGGGGGGACGGATACGCAGTATTTT. The encoded protein is CSADPGTSGGTDTQYF. The V gene is TRBV20-1, the J gene TRBJ2-3; TRBD2 agrees at 15 bases. The V and J ends lost 5 bases and 6 bases, in that order; junction bases with no gene match: 9. This CDR3 region has 16 residues. Per germline, CDR1 DFQATT and CDR2 SNEGSKA (reference sequence).

This clonotype appeared a few times. The V gene is TRBV12-3 or TRBV12-4, the J gene TRBJ1-1, with D perhaps TRBD1 (5 bases). The CDR3 is 14 residues long. V lost 3 bases and J lost 2, with 10 bases in between. The DNA for the CDR3 is TGTGCCAGCAGTTTTGGGGCCGTTAACACTGAAGCTTTCTTT. This translates into CASSFGAVNTEAFF.

The gene calls are TRBV7-9 and TRBJ1-1, with TRBD1 matching 7 bases. V shed 5 bases and J 4 bases; nucleotides not matched to a gene: 7. The length of the CDR3 is 14 residues. Looked up from germline, CDR1 is SEHNR and CDR2 is FQNEAQ (reference sequence). The CDR3 loop is CASSVRQGGTEAFF. The CDR3 DNA sequence: TGTGCCAGCAGCGTGAGACAGGGCGGCACTGAAGCTTTCTTT.

This clonotype was seen more than once but under ten times. The V call is TRBV10-3, the J call TRBJ2-7; D may be TRBD1 (6 bases). Trimming pared 5 bases from V and 4 bases from J, leaving 9 bases between. Germline lookup yields CDR1 ENHRY and CDR2 SYGVKD. CDR3 size: 12 residues. CDR3 nucleotide sequence: TGTGCCATCAGTCAGGGGAGTTACGAGCAGTACGTC. It specifies CAISQGSYEQYV.

CDR3 in DNA: TGTGCCAGCTCGATCGGAGGGGTCAGCACAGATACGCAGTATTTT. Translated: CASSIGGVSTDTQYF. The chain employs TRBV18 and TRBJ2-3; tentative D call: TRBD2 (6 bases). The germline CDR1 and CDR2 sequences are KGHSH and LQKENI. This CDR3 contains 15 residues. V was clipped by 6 bases and J by 0 bases, with 13 bases between them.

CDR3 DNA sequence: TGTGCCAGCAGCCCGGGGACAGCCTTTTGGACAGATACGCAGTATTTT. Protein product: CASSPGTAFWTDTQYF. The chain has TRBV5-4 and TRBJ2-3, with 7 bases matching TRBD1. Per the germline V gene, CDR1 is SGHNT and CDR2 is YYREEE (reference sequence). The CDR3 is 16 residues long. With 4 bases clipped from V and 3 bases from J, the junction kept 11 bases outside the gene matches.

The sample holds a few counts of this clonotype. This chain's CDR3 is CASSLYRKTSNEQYF. CDR3 in DNA: TGTGCCAGCAGCTTATACAGGAAAACGTCCAACGAGCAGTACTTC. J is TRBJ2-7 and V is TRBV7-9; D is perhaps TRBD1 (5 bases). The V end was cut by 2 bases, the J end by 5 bases, with 16 bases between. This CDR3 has 15 residues. Germline V gene data show CDR1 as SEHNR and CDR2 as FQNEAQ (reference sequence).

The V gene is TRBV18, the J gene TRBJ1-1; 11 nucleotides line up with TRBD1. The germline gives CDR1 KGHSH, CDR2 LQKENI. J was trimmed by 4 bases and V by 2 bases; bases with no gene match: 6. The CDR3 consists of 16 residues. CDR3 residues: CASSPISGTGGTEAFF. In nucleotides, the CDR3 is TGTGCCAGCTCACCAATTTCCGGGACAGGGGGCACTGAAGCTTTCTTT. Complete variable domain (other parts from reference TRBV18 and TRBJ1-1): NAGVMQNPRHLVRRRGQEARLRCSPMKGHSHVYWYRQLPEEGLKFMVYLQKENIIDESGMPKERFSAEFPKEGPSILRIQQVVRGDSAAYFCASSPISGTGGTEAFFGQGTRLTVV.

This chain connects TRBV7-8 to TRBJ1-3; 9 bases agree with TRBD1. This CDR3 spans 15 amino acids. V lost 4 bases, J lost 2 bases, and 3 bases stayed unmatched. Germline V CDR1 and CDR2: SGHVS, FQNEAQ. DNA for the CDR3: TGTGCCAGCAGCTCCAGGACAGGGGCTGGAAACACCATATATTTT. It translates to CASSSRTGAGNTIYF.

The sample holds a few counts of this clonotype. Germline and junction disagree at one end, which may indicate a read error. This rearrangement joins TRBV7-6 to TRBJ1-1; D is ambiguous. CDR3 length equals 9 residues. Germline CDR1 SGHVS, CDR2 FNYEAQ. In DNA form, the CDR3 reads TGTGCCAGCAGCTTCGATGGTCCCTTT. It specifies CASSFDGPF.

V and J are TRBV6-5 and TRBJ2-5; D ambiguous. V lost 6 bases and J lost 0, with 11 bases in between. CDR1 and CDR2 from the germline V gene are MNHEY and SVGAGI. This CDR3 spans 14 amino acids. The CDR3 DNA is TGTGCCAGCAGCCCCGTCGGGTACCAAGAGACCCAGTACTTC. Its translation is CASSPVGYQETQYF.